The clone carrying this T cell receptor (beta chain) was found many times. Its cognate antigen is unknown. The data stem from a study of T cells in Graves' hyperthyroidism and ophthalmopathy. Clinical symptoms, serum thyroxine, TRAb, thyroid ultrasound and orbital computed tomography established diagnosis. Study observations and caveats: It was a median approximately 6 months before onset that the model predicted ophthalmopathy.

Amplified TCR beta CDR3 regions came from RNA transcripts. HTBI primers drove first-round RT-PCR of the TCR CDR3. TCRdb re-called the multiplex PCR reads with MiXCR, one entry per CDR3 protein. The profile shows some 460,000 distinct CDR3 sequences, 15% to 19% of them singletons. The clonotype comes from a woman aged 18-29 years with Graves' hyperthyroidism. The material sequenced was blood.

The DNA for the CDR3 is TGTGCCAGCTCAACCTCGACCGACAGTGTTGAGACCCAGTACTTC. Translated, it gives CASSTSTDSVETQYF. The gene calls are TRBV18 and TRBJ2-5; tentatively, D is TRBD1 (5 bases). V was pared by 5 bases and J by 5 bases, with 18 bases between. This CDR3 is 15 amino acids long. Germline CDR1 is KGHSH and CDR2 is LQKENI.